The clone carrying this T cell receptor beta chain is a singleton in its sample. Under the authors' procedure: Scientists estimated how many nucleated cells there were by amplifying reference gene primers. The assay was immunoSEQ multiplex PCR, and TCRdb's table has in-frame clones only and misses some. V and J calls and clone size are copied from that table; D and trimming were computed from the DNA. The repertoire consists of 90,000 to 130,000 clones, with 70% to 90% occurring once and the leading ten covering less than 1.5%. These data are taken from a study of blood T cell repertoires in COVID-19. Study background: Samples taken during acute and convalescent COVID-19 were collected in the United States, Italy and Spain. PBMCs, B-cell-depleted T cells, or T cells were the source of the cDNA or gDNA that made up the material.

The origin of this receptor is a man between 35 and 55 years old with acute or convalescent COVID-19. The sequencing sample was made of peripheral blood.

This chain's CDR3 is CASSLPDYPYEQYF. CDR3 bases: TGCGCCAGCAGCTTACCGGACTACCCCTACGAGCAGTACTTC. This sequence joins TRBV5-1 and TRBJ2-7; a possible D gene is TRBD2 (6 bases). CDR1 and CDR2 (germline): SGHRS, YFSETQ. Trimming removed 2 bases at V and 2 bases at J, with 11 bases between. There are 14 residues in the CDR3.